These 20 T cell receptor beta chains originate from one sample sequenced in a study of identical twins. TCRdb re-derived calls from the 5' RACE reads in MiXCR, one entry per CDR3 protein. The sample shows 400,000 to 650,000 distinct CDR3 sequences, 20% to 25% of them seen only once. The data were also submitted as part of a second study, on T cells expressing NK-cell markers.

The sample was CD4+ T cells sorted from blood. These receptors were obtained from a woman aged 18 to 35 in good health.

The chain uses TRBV20-1 and TRBJ2-2; 7 bases fit TRBD2. CDR1 is DFQATT, CDR2 SNEGSKA, per germline (reference sequence). Losses at the gene ends were 2 bases for V and 8 bases for J; bases not matched to a gene: 8. The CDR3 is 14 amino acids. The CDR3 bases are TGCAGTGCTAGAAGACGGGAGGTCTCTGGGGAGCTGTTTTTT. It yields the protein CSARRREVSGELFF.

V is TRBV7-9 and J is TRBJ2-1; D not certain. CDR1 and CDR2 from the germline V gene are SEHNR and FQNEAQ (reference sequence). The length of the CDR3 is 11 residues. V was trimmed by 5 bases and J by 9 bases, leaving 8 bases between them. The CDR3 loop reads CASSALPEQFF. In nucleotides, the CDR3 is TGTGCCAGCAGCGCCCTCCCTGAGCAGTTCTTC.

This clonotype was detected many times. This chain connects TRBV29-1 to TRBJ2-7, with a tentative D call TRBD2 (5 bases). The ends were cut back, 3 bases at V and 5 bases at J, with 8 bases in the middle. This CDR3 is 11 amino acids long. Germline loops: CDR1 SQVTM, CDR2 ANQGSEA. For the CDR3, the DNA is TGCAGCGTTGAGGCCGGGGACGAGCAGTACTTC. Residues: CSVEAGDEQYF.

The sample holds many counts of this clonotype. This chain links TRBV29-1 with TRBJ2-5, with 10 bases aligning to TRBD1. Germline CDR1 reads SQVTM; CDR2 reads ANQGSEA. The CDR3 is 13 residues long. J lost 7 bases, V lost 4 bases, and 6 bases had no gene match. CDR3 DNA sequence: TGCAGCGTTGGACAGGGGGCCGTCGGGACCCAGTACTTC. Its protein is CSVGQGAVGTQYF.

This clonotype was observed at least ten times. The chain has TRBV20-1 and TRBJ2-7, with D possibly being TRBD2 (6 bases). The CDR3 covers 12 residues. V lost 3 bases and J lost 2, with 8 bases in between. CDR1 is DFQATT and CDR2 is SNEGSKA in the germline V gene (reference sequence). The CDR3 here is CSASGGTYEQYF. The CDR3 DNA follows: TGCAGTGCTAGTGGAGGGACCTACGAGCAGTACTTC.

This clonotype was observed at least ten times. This rearrangement joins TRBV5-1 to TRBJ2-3; D may be TRBD2 (5 bases). CDR3 length equals 11 residues. Between the trimmed V and J ends, which lost 4 bases and 6 bases, there was a span of 6 bases. CDR1 and CDR2 from the germline V gene are SGHRS and YFSETQ. CDR3 DNA sequence: TGCGCCAGCAGCAGGGAGGATACGCAGTATTTT. Translating gives CASSREDTQYF. The full variable domain, with the rest looked up from reference TRBV5-1 and TRBJ2-3, is KAGVTQTPRYLIKTRGQQVTLSCSPISGHRSVSWYQQTPGQGLQFLFEYFSETQRNKGNFPGRFSGRQFSNSRSEMNVSTLELGDSALYLCASSREDTQYFGPGTRLTVL.

This chain joins TRBV25-1 and TRBJ2-2; D is unresolved. The CDR3 sequence is 14 residues long. Per the germline V gene, CDR1 is MGHDK and CDR2 is SYGVNS. With 3 bases removed from V and 6 bases from J, the gap between germline ends came to 11 bases. The CDR3 DNA sequence: TGTGCCAGCAGTGAGAAACAGTACGCCGGGGAGCTGTTTTTT. Translation gives CASSEKQYAGELFF.

The rearrangement uses TRBV7-2 and TRBJ2-4; 8 bases map to TRBD2. V lost 5 bases to trimming and J lost 0 bases; unmatched junction nucleotides: 6. The CDR3 is made up of 16 amino acids. The V gene's germline CDR1 is SGHTA and CDR2 FQGNSA. The CDR3 DNA is TGTGCCAGCAGCGCCGGACTAGCTATAGCCAAAAACATTCAGTACTTC. Protein product: CASSAGLAIAKNIQYF.

With respect to this clonotype: No conserved phenylalanine or tryptophan ends this CDR3, so it is likely a read error. J is TRBJ2-6 and V is TRBV4-3; D perhaps matches TRBD2 (7 bases). The CDR3 extends over 17 amino acids. Germline CDR1 and CDR2: LGHNA and YSLEER. V dropped 0 bases and J dropped 0 bases, with 9 bases sitting between them. The DNA for the CDR3 is TGCGCCAGCAGCCAAGAAGGGGGGGCCTCTGGGGCCAACGTCCTGACTGTC. It yields the protein CASSQEGGASGANVLTV.

This clonotype was detected many times. The rearrangement uses TRBV7-2 and TRBJ2-1, with unresolved D. The CDR3 consists of 13 residues. Looked up from germline, CDR1 is SGHTA and CDR2 is FQGNSA. V lost 6 bases and J lost 3, with 9 bases in between. The CDR3 is CASSIVGYNEQFF. The CDR3, as DNA: TGTGCCAGCAGTATCGTTGGCTACAATGAGCAGTTCTTC. The full variable domain, with the rest looked up from reference TRBV7-2 and TRBJ2-1, is GAGVSQSPSNKVTEKGKDVELRCDPISGHTALYWYRQSLGQGLEFLIYFQGNSAPDKSGLPSDRFSAERTGGSVSTLTIQRTQQEDSAVYLCASSIVGYNEQFFGPGTRLTVL.

Here the CDR3 reads CASSLVVSGRGEQYF. The CDR3 DNA reads as TGCGCCAGCAGCTTGGTGGTTAGCGGGCGTGGTGAGCAGTACTTC. The V call is TRBV5-1, the J call TRBJ2-7, with 7 bases lining up with TRBD2. The CDR3 extends over 15 amino acids. Germline V gene lookup returns CDR1 SGHRS and CDR2 YFSETQ. Trimming removed 0 bases from V and 7 bases from J; junction bases left unmatched: 10.

This clonotype has only a few counts. The genes are TRBV5-1 and TRBJ1-4; D gene uncertain. With 4 bases removed from V and 7 bases from J, the gap between germline ends came to 14 bases. This CDR3 region has 14 residues. Germline V gives CDR1 SGHRS, CDR2 YFSETQ. Here the CDR3 DNA reads TGCGCCAGCAGCCGGACTGAGGGCACTGAAAAACTGTTTTTT. It yields the protein CASSRTEGTEKLFF.

V and J are TRBV20-1 and TRBJ2-6; TRBD1 aligns across 7 bases. This CDR3 region has 18 residues. With 3 bases clipped from V and 0 bases from J, the junction kept 11 bases outside the gene matches. Germline V gives CDR1 DFQATT, CDR2 SNEGSKA (reference sequence). The DNA of the CDR3 is TGCAGTGCTAGGGCTCCGGACAGGCAACTCTCTGGGGCCAACGTCCTGACTTTC. This codes for CSARAPDRQLSGANVLTF.

V usage is TRBV20-1 and J usage is TRBJ1-2, with a possible D match to TRBD1 (5 bases). Deletions cut 3 bases from V and 4 bases from J, with 15 bases between. CDR3 length: 14 amino acids. The V gene's germline CDR1 is DFQATT and CDR2 SNEGSKA (reference sequence). This chain's CDR3 is CSARRGENGYGYTF. The CDR3 DNA is TGCAGTGCTAGGAGAGGGGAAAATGGCTATGGCTACACCTTC.

The V call is TRBV5-6, the J call TRBJ2-7; D perhaps matches TRBD1 (5 bases). The V end lost 4 bases, the J end lost 2 bases, and 19 bases lay between the germline ends. The CDR3 sequence is 16 residues long. Germline V CDR1 and CDR2: SGHDT, YYEEEE. CDR3 in DNA: TGTGCCAGCAGCGGGGTGGGGCGCCGAAGGGCCTACGAGCAGTACTTC. Translation: CASSGVGRRRAYEQYF.

Ten or more counts support this clonotype. This CDR3 is CASSLERNSPLHF. Here the CDR3 DNA reads TGCGCCAGCAGCTTGGAAAGGAATTCACCCCTCCACTTT. The chain is built from TRBV5-1 and TRBJ1-6; D gene unclear. The germline V gene encodes CDR1 SGHRS and CDR2 YFSETQ. CDR3 length equals 13 residues. Trimming cost V 0 bases and J 7 bases, with 5 bases left between them.

The CDR3 DNA reads as TGCAGTGTCGAGGGTTCCGCGTACGAGCAGTACTTC. Protein sequence: CSVEGSAYEQYF. V usage is TRBV20-1 and J usage is TRBJ2-7; maybe TRBD2 (5 bases). This CDR3 spans 12 amino acids. Germline lookup yields CDR1 DFQATT and CDR2 SNEGSKA (reference sequence). V lost 7 bases to trimming and J lost 4 bases, with 14 bases between them.

This clonotype was seen a handful of times. The J gene is TRBJ2-1, the V gene TRBV14; TRBD2 might be the D (5 bases). CDR1 and CDR2 from the germline V gene are SGHDN and FVKESK. Deletions cut 2 bases from V and 6 bases from J, with 14 bases between. This CDR3 region has 15 residues. DNA for the CDR3: TGTGCCAGCAGCCAAATCGGAGGATTTCCCAATGAGCAGTTCTTC. Amino acid sequence: CASSQIGGFPNEQFF.

The rearrangement links TRBV3-1 to TRBJ1-4; no definite D call. The CDR3 loop spans 15 amino acids. CDR1 is LGHDT and CDR2 is YNNKEL in the germline V gene (reference sequence). Trimming took 0 bases from V and 3 from J, leaving 8 bases between them. The CDR3 nucleotides are TGTGCCAGCAGCCAAGAGGGCCAGGCTAATGAAAAACTGTTTTTT. It translates to CASSQEGQANEKLFF.

This clonotype was detected a few times. The rearrangement uses TRBV7-2 and TRBJ2-7; D is possibly TRBD2 (7 bases). Per the germline V gene, CDR1 is SGHTA and CDR2 is FQGNSA. V was pared by 1 base and J by 6 bases, with 16 bases between. The CDR3 is 15 amino acids. CDR3 residues: CASSLVPGGGREQYF. CDR3 DNA sequence: TGTGCCAGCAGCTTAGTTCCGGGGGGCGGCCGCGAGCAGTACTTC.